The following is a T cell receptor beta chain sequence with its context. What it recognizes is unknown. V shed 2 bases and J shed 5 bases, with 12 bases lying between them. This CDR3 has 14 amino acids. The germline V gene has CDR1 SGHTA and CDR2 FQGNSA. These data originate in a study of shared clonotypes between healthy human individuals. Across the whole study: The plates for each donor numbered three CD4 naive, three CD4 memory, two CD8 naive and one CD8 memory.

Study-wide findings and caveats: Specimens sampled were limited to blood, with tissue repertoires likely differing. Naive CD4 clonotypes were shared across a handful of donors at around 5.4%. Incompleteness in sorted-subset sequencing, despite large depth, was shown by rarefaction.

This table comes from immunoSEQ multiplex PCR, and its TCRdb copy is limited to in-frame clones, with some not included. Counted here are roughly 2.2 million clones, approximately 93% occurring once; the ten biggest clones make up 0.3% to 0.4%. The source of this sequence is a man younger than 30 in good health. Some clones in this sample may be carry-over from other donors' samples. The sequenced material came from naive CD4+ T cells from PBMCs. Stated subset: CD45RA+ positively selected. This rearrangement joins TRBV7-2 to TRBJ2-5, with D uncertain. CDR3 loop: CASSLPSWAETQYF. DNA of the CDR3: TGTGCCAGCAGCTTACCGAGTTGGGCGGAGACCCAGTACTTC.